The present T cell receptor beta chain was sequenced within a study of T cells in localized non-small cell lung cancer (dated by TCRdb to about 2020). With respect to the entire study: T cell repertoires of about 240 early-stage NSCLC patients were analyzed, with tumors being compared against uninvolved tumor-adjacent lungs. The cohort comprised under 250 treatment-naïve NSCLC patients with resected, localized lung tumors. Of the NSCLC patients, 120 to 150 were male and around 99 were female, and the mean age was approximately 64 years.

This clone was recorded a few times. Its antigen is currently not known. No clone much larger than this one lies a single base away; base qualities are absent. Trimming removed 10 bases from V and 4 bases from J, leaving 14 bases between the germline ends. The germline V gene specifies MNHGY as CDR1 and SAAAGT as CDR2. The CDR3 starts with the cysteine, ends with the phenylalanine, and has 13 residues. Only the CDR3 part of the read is kept: 39 bases, read in frame from the first base. At diagnosis, tumor, uninvolved tumor-adjacent lung and peripheral blood were collected and then preserved as a mix of FFPE and fresh-frozen material. What the study reported, not specific to this receptor: Longer overall survival was associated with higher T cell density in blood, whereas shorter survival was associated with higher clonality in adjacent lung. A median of 57 of the top 100 tumor clones turned up in the paired uninvolved adjacent lung, and roughly 28 of those clones also ranked among the top 100 of that same adjacent lung. Uninvolved tumor-adjacent lung showed the highest T cell clonality, higher than tumor, which suggests more focused antigenic responses in the adjacent lung. Multi-region tumor sequencing was not performed, so intratumor heterogeneity could not be excluded. Because the study design was exploratory, TCR variables were selected using unadjusted p-values without false-discovery rate correction.

TCR beta CDR3 regions were sequenced from DNA using the immunoSEQ Assay. As for the authors' bioinformatics: T cell density was computed as TCR beta template counts normalized to usable DNA estimated by amplifying housekeeping genes. Using the preseqR package, richness was estimated by extrapolating to 120,000 templates for tissue samples and 400,000 templates for PBMC samples. Clonality was defined as one minus Pielou's evenness. Differential abundance testing on productive amino-acid clonotypes, with a minimum total count of 5 and an alpha of 0.1, was used to identify tissue-enriched TCRs. The Jaccard Index and the Morisita Overlap Index were used to measure repertoire overlap between compartments. GLIPH grouped TCR beta CDR3s together with public tetramer-defined viral CDR3s, and a viral motif had to include at least three viral sequences and show V-gene enrichment. TCRdb provides this immuneACCESS table in a form limited to in-frame rearrangements. Some clones are lacking; in checked studies, under half of them reflect an unresolved V gene, and why the rest are absent is not known. V and J calls and clone size are copied from that table; D and trimming were computed from the DNA. The sample table records over 3,000 clones; under 30% of these occur just once. The top ten clones comprise roughly 20% of the sample.

This sequence was found in a woman between 35 and 75 years old with stage I squamous cell lung carcinoma. The sequencing here drew on lung tumor tissue, taken before any cancer treatment. The chain links TRBV6-8 with TRBJ1-3, with TRBD1 as a weak D call on 6 bases. The CDR3 reads as follows: CAINGGWGNTIYF. The nucleotide sequence reads TGTGCCATCAACGGGGGCTGGGGAAACACCATATATTTT.